These 7 T cell receptor beta chains were sequenced from one sample in a study of T cells in women clearing cervical HPV infection. This table comes from immunoSEQ multiplex PCR, and its TCRdb copy is limited to in-frame clones, with some not included. The table for this sample gives about 44,000 clones. Specimen: blood buffy coat. These TCRs come from a woman between 18 and 70 years old with a cervical HPV16 infection that either progressed to CIN3+ or cleared (not recorded which).

As for this clone: The DNA ends 3 residues before the CDR3 does, and the rest of the CDR3 is filled in from the germline J gene. The chain is built from TRBV7-3 and TRBJ1-2; weak D call: TRBD1 (5 bases). CDR3 length: 14 amino acids. Germline-derived CDR1 and CDR2 are SGHTA and FQGTGA. CDR3 sequence: CASSEDRTRGGYTF. CDR3 DNA, as far as it was read: TGTGCCAGCAGCGAAGACAGAACTCGGGGGGGC.

Points on this clone: Read sequence stops 3 residues before the CDR3 end, and the germline J gene provides the missing end. V gene TRBV5-1 combines with J gene TRBJ2-2, with 8 nucleotides matching TRBD1. Germline lookup yields CDR1 SGHRS and CDR2 YFSETQ. CDR3 length: 15 residues. CDR3 loop: CASSFGQGGNEKLFF. The CDR3 bases that were read are TGCGCCAGCAGCTTCGGACAGGGAGGTAATGAAAAG. Based on the CDR3 plus reference TRBV5-1 and TRBJ2-2, the full variable domain is KAGVTQTPRYLIKTRGQQVTLSCSPISGHRSVSWYQQTPGQGLQFLFEYFSETQRNKGNFPGRFSGRQFSNSRSEMNVSTLELGDSALYLCASSFGQGGNEKLFFGEGSRLTVL.

A word on this clone: The read halts 3 residues ahead of the CDR3 end, with the missing end drawn from the germline J gene. The chain links TRBV30 to TRBJ2-5; D ambiguous. The length of the CDR3 is 12 residues. V shed 1 base and J shed 5 bases, with 8 bases lying between them. Germline V gene data show CDR1 as GTSNPN and CDR2 as SVGIG (reference sequence). This chain's CDR3 is CAWSAERETQYF. CDR3 DNA (partial): TGTGCCTGGAGTGCAGAGAGGGAGACC.

Remarks on this clone: Sequencing ends 3 residues short of the CDR3 end; the germline J gene provides the rest. V is TRBV10-2 and J is TRBJ2-1; TRBD2 matches at 13 bases. This CDR3 is built from 15 residues. Per the germline V gene, CDR1 is WSHSY and CDR2 is SAAADI. After removal of 6 bases from V and 8 bases from J, the junction contained 7 bases not matched to a gene. CDR3 region: CASRLGTSGIDEQFF. The sequenced CDR3 bases are TGCGCCAGCAGACTCGGGACTAGCGGGATCGATGAG.

In the case of this clone: The sequence runs out 3 residues before the end of the CDR3; the remainder is reconstructed from the germline J gene. This chain joins TRBV20-1 and TRBJ2-6; D is possibly TRBD1 (6 bases). CDR1 DFQATT and CDR2 SNEGSKA come from the germline V gene (reference sequence). V was trimmed by 2 bases and J by 1 base, leaving 9 bases between them. The CDR3 contains 15 residues. CDR3 sequence reads: CSARHRESGANVLTF. The part of the CDR3 DNA that was read is TGCAGTGCTAGACACAGGGAATCTGGGGCCAACGTC.

With regard to this clone: The read is 3 residues too short to cover the CDR3 end, so that end is filled in from the germline J gene. Within the sample, other DNA sequences also encode this same CDR3. This rearrangement joins TRBV2 to TRBJ1-3; maybe TRBD1 (6 bases). V gave up 6 bases and J gave up 0 bases, with 15 bases separating them. The CDR3 is made up of 16 amino acids. Germline lookup yields CDR1 SNHLY and CDR2 FYNNEI. This CDR3 is CASSPQGLLSGNTIYF. Partial CDR3 DNA: TGTGCCAGCAGCCCACAGGGCCTCCTCTCTGGAAACACC.

To note about this clone: The DNA ends 3 residues before the CDR3 does, and the rest of the CDR3 is filled in from the germline J gene. The V call is TRBV5-6, the J call TRBJ2-5; D remains ambiguous. This CDR3 is 13 amino acids long. The V end was cut by 1 base, the J end by 4 bases, with 8 bases between. Per the germline V gene, CDR1 is SGHDT and CDR2 is YYEEEE. The sequenced CDR3 bases are TGTGCCAGCAGCTTGAGGGCTGCAGAGACC. Amino acid sequence: CASSLRAAET. The CDR3 as a whole reads CASSLRAAETQYF.